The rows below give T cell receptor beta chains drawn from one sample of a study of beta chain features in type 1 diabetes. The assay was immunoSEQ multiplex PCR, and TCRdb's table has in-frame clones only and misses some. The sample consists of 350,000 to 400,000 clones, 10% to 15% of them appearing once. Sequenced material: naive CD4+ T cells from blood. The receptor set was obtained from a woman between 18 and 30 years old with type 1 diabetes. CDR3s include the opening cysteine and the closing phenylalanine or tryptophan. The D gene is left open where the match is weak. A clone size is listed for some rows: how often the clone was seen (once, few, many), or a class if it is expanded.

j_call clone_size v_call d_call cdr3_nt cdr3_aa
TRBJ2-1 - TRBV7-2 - TGTGCCAGCAGAAACACCGGGGTCTACAATGAGCAGTTCTTC CASRNTGVYNEQFF
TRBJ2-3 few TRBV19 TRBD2 TGTGCCAGTATAGCGGGGGGCACAGATACGCAGTATTTT CASIAGGTDTQYF
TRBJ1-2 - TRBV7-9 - TGTGCCAGCAGCTTAGCGGAGGGGTTCTCCTATGGCTACACCTTC CASSLAEGFSYGYTF
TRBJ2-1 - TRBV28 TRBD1 TGTGCCAGCAGTTTATGGAAGGGGGCAAACCCTAATGAGCAGTTCTTC CASSLWKGANPNEQFF
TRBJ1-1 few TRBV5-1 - TGCGCCAGCAGCGCACAGGGTTTGGGCACTGAAGCTTTCTTT CASSAQGLGTEAFF
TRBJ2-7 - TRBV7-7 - TGTGCTAGCAGCTCCCAACAGGGATACGAGCAGTACTTC CASSSQQGYEQYF
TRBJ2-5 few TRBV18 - TGTGCCAGCTCACACAGGGATGCGGAGACCCAGTACTTC CASSHRDAETQYF
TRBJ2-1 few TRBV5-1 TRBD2 TGCGCCAGCAGCTTGGACGGCGGGGGGTACAATGAGCAGTTCTTC CASSLDGGGYNEQFF
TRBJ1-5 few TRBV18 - TGTGCCAGCTCACCAGCAGGGTTCAATCAGCCCCAGCATTTT CASSPAGFNQPQHF
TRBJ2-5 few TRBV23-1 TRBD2 TGCGCCAGCACGGGACTAAACGGGGAGACCCAGTACTTC CASTGLNGETQYF
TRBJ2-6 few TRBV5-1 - TGCGCCAGCAGCCCCCGAGGGGGGGTTGGGGCCAACGTCCTGACTTTC CASSPRGGVGANVLTF
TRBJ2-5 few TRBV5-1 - TGCGCCAGCAGCTTTGTGGGGCTACTCCCCCAAGAGACCCAGTACTTC CASSFVGLLPQETQYF
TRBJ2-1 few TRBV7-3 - TGTGCCAGCAGTTCTACTCGCAATGAGCAGTTCTTC CASSSTRNEQFF
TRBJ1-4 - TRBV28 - TGTGCCAGCAGTCCCGCAACTAATGAAAAACTGTTTTTT CASSPATNEKLFF
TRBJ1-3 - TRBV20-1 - TGCGGGCTTAGCTCTGGAAACACCATATATTTT CGLSSGNTIYF
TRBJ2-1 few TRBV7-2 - TGTGCCAGCAGCCGGGACACCAACAATGAGCAGTTCTTC CASSRDTNNEQFF
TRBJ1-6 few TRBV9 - TGTGCCAGCAACCCTGAGGACAGCCACTATAATTCACCCCTCCACTTT CASNPEDSHYNSPLHF
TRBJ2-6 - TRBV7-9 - TGTGCCACCGAGTTTTCTGGGGCCAACGTCCTGACTTTC CATEFSGANVLTF
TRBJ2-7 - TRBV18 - TGTGCCAGCTCGCGACCACAGGGAGAGTTCTACGAGCAGTACTTC CASSRPQGEFYEQYF
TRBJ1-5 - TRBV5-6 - TGTGCCAGCAGCTATGGGTCGGGGATGTATCAGCCCCAGCATTTT CASSYGSGMYQPQHF
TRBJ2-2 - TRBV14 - TGTGCCAGCAGCCGAAGAGGGAACGGGGAGCTGTTTTTT CASSRRGNGELFF
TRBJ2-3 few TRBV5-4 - TGTGCCAGCAGCCCAAATCGGGGGTGGACAGATACGCAGTATTTT CASSPNRGWTDTQYF
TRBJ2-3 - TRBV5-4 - TGTGCCAGCAGCTTTTCTCTGCGGGAAAGCTTGGGTACGCAGTATTTT CASSFSLRESLGTQYF
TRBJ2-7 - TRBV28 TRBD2 TGTGCCAGCAGTTTAGCGGGGGTGCAGTACTTC CASSLAGVQYF
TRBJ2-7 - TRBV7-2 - TGTGCCAGCAGCTTAGCGCAGGGTCCCCCCTACGAGCAGTACTTC CASSLAQGPPYEQYF
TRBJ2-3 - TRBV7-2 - TGTGCCAGCAGCCCTCCCTCGGATACGCAGTATTTT CASSPPSDTQYF
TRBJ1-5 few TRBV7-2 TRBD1 TGTGCCAGCAGCCTAACAACAGGGGCAAGACAGCCCCAGCATTTT CASSLTTGARQPQHF
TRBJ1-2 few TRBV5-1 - TGCGCCAGCAGCTTCTCGGGGAATGGCTACACCTTC CASSFSGNGYTF
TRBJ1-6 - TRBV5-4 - TGTGCCAGCAGCCCGTTTGGGGGGGTAGGGTCACCCCTCCACTTT CASSPFGGVGSPLHF
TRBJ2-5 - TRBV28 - TGTGCCAGCAGTCCGGAGGCCCCGGAGACCCAGTACTTC CASSPEAPETQYF
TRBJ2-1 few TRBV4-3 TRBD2 TGCGCCAGCAGCCAACTGCCTAGCGGTCTACAGTTCTTC CASSQLPSGLQFF
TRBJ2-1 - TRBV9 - TGTGCCAGCAGCGTAGGGACAGGGAGGGGAAAGTACAATGAGCAGTTCTTC CASSVGTGRGKYNEQFF
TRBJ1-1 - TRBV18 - TGTGCCAGCTCTACCGGGGTGGGTACTGAAGCTTTCTTT CASSTGVGTEAFF
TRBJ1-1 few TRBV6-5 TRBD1 TGTGCCAGCAGTGCCCCCGGGACAGGGGCGCTTGAAGCTTTCTTT CASSAPGTGALEAFF
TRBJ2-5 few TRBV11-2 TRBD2 TGTGCCAGCAGGAATGCGGGGGGCGCAGAGACCCAGTACTTC CASRNAGGAETQYF
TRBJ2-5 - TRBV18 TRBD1 TGTGCCAGCTCACCACTCGACAGGGGAGAGACCCAGTACTTC CASSPLDRGETQYF
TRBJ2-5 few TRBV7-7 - TGTGCTAGCAGCTTAGGGACAATGGGTCCCCAAGAGACCCAGTACTTC CASSLGTMGPQETQYF
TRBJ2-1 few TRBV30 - TGTGCCTGGAGTGGTCTAGCGAGCTACAATGAGCAGTTCTTC CAWSGLASYNEQFF
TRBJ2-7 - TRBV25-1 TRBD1 TGTGCCAGCACCCTCGGGACAGGGCCCTACGAGCAGTACTTC CASTLGTGPYEQYF
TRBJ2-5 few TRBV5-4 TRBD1 TGTGCCAGCAGCTTGGGACAGGGAGAGACCCAGTACTTC CASSLGQGETQYF
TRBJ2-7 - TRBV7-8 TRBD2 TGTGCCAGCAGCCGCGCTCTTAGCGGGAGGACTTCCGAGCAGTACTTC CASSRALSGRTSEQYF
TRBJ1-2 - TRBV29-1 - TGCAGCGTTGAAGACGGCTATGGCTACACCTTC CSVEDGYGYTF
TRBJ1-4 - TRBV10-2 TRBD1 TGCGCCAGCAGTAAGGGACAGCTTAATCCTGAAAAACTGTTTTTT CASSKGQLNPEKLFF
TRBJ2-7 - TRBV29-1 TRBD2 TGCAGCGTCTTTAGCGGGAGGCCGGGCGAGCAGTACTTC CSVFSGRPGEQYF
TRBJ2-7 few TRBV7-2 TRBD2 TGTGCCAGCAGCTCGGGGGGGACAAACGAGCAGTACTTC CASSSGGTNEQYF
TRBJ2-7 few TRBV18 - TGTGCCAGCTCAACCGGGCTAGCTTTGTCCGAGCAGTACTTC CASSTGLALSEQYF
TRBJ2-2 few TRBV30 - TGTGCCTGGAGTTCGAGCACCGGGGAGCTGTTTTTT CAWSSSTGELFF
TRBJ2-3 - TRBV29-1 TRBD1 TGCAGCGTTTTGGACTTAGGGGACAGGGGACCCCTCACAGATACGCAGTATTTT CSVLDLGDRGPLTDTQYF
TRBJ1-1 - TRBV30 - TGTGCCTGGAGCGGAGGTGAAGCTTTCTTT CAWSGGEAFF
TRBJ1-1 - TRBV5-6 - TGTGCCAGCAGCTTGGACGTCCTACAGGGGAACACTGAAGCTTTCTTT CASSLDVLQGNTEAFF